This TCR beta chain is from a study of Ad26.COV2.S vaccination and SARS-CoV-2 variants. Study information: Intramuscularly, Ad26.COV2.S was given either once or twice, 56 days apart. Study results and caveats: Overall T cell responses may have been underestimated by the analyses of TCR breadth and depth. Spike-specific TCR breadth in vaccine recipients exceeded that seen in placebo recipients.

In germline, CDR1 is LNHDA, CDR2 SQIVND (reference sequence). The CDR3 extends over 15 amino acids. V was clipped by 1 base and J by 5 bases, with 12 bases between them. Stated treatment: about 20 received Ad26.COV2.S at low or high dose, single or two shots; 5 received placebo; per-sample allocation not given. Sampling occurred on day 63 after the first vaccine or placebo injection. Libraries were prepared by immunoSEQ multiplex PCR; TCRdb keeps only in-frame clonotypes and omits some of them. This sample yields approximately 340,000 clones, of which roughly 81% are seen a single time; 3% to 4% belongs to the top ten. As to this clone: The antigen is not known.

The sequence derives from a person aged 18-65 years who received the Ad26.COV2.S COVID-19 vaccine or a placebo. The chain joins TRBV19 to TRBJ2-1; D not certain. The sample in question was peripheral blood, obtained in a trial of Ad26.COV2.S vaccine versus placebo. CDR3 amino acids: CASSIAPEANNEQFF. As DNA, the CDR3 is TGTGCCAGTAGTATAGCCCCCGAGGCCAACAATGAGCAGTTCTTC.